The present entry profiles one T cell receptor (beta chain) with its context. What it binds is unknown. The V and J ends lost 3 bases and 2 bases, in that order; junction bases with no gene match: 10. This CDR3 has 17 residues. The germline gives CDR1 MGHRA, CDR2 YSYEKL. Healthy Caucasian individuals made up all the donors. The sample is drawn from a study of identical twins. Findings and caveats of the study: These conclusions were based on statistical analysis (cross-sectional, not following the same donors). For monozygotic twins, models underestimated out-of-frame TCR alpha sharing. Weaker excess twin sharing was seen among beta out-of-frame sequences.

TCRdb analysed the 5' RACE reads with MiXCR anew, one entry per CDR3 protein. The table lists hundreds of thousands of distinct CDR3 sequences, 12% of them singletons. This sample was shared with a second study, whose subject was yellow fever vaccine responses in identical twins.

The TCR originated in a woman between 18 and 29 years old in good health. The sample taken for sequencing was PBMCs. This chain connects TRBV4-1 to TRBJ2-5, with TRBD2 identical over 9 bases. The CDR3: CASSHGVASGTQETQYF. DNA of the CDR3: TGCGCCAGCAGCCACGGGGTCGCTAGCGGGACTCAAGAGACCCAGTACTTC.